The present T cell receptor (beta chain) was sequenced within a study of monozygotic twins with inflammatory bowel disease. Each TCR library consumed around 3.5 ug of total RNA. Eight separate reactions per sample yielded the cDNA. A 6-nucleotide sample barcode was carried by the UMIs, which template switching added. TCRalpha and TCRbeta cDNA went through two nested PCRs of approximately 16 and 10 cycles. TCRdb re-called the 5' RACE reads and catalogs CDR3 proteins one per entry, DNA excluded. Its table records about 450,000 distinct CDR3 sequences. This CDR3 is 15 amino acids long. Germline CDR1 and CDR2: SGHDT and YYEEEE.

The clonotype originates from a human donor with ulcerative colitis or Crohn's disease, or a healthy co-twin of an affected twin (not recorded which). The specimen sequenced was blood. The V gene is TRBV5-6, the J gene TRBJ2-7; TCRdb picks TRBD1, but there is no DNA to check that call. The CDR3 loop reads CASSLLGGYWYEQYF.